What follows are 24 T cell receptor beta chains derived from one specimen sequenced in a study of T cell responses to AZD1222 COVID-19 vaccine. Assay used: immunoSEQ multiplex PCR; TCRdb lists only in-frame clones, some missing. The repertoire has about 29,000 clones, roughly 92% of them found once; the top ten carry 8.1%. Sequencing used peripheral blood, obtained on day 0 of AZD1222 vaccination. These receptor sequences come from an adult in good health.

The chain combines TRBV2 with TRBJ2-7; the match to TRBD2 covers 12 bases. J gave up 2 bases and V 5 bases, and 13 bases lay outside the gene matches. The CDR3 is 18 amino acids. Germline assignment: CDR1 SNHLY and CDR2 FYNNEI. The CDR3 nucleotides are TGTGCCAGCAGTCACGGACTAGCGGGAAGCTCCCGTCCCTACGAGCAGTACTTC. Translation gives CASSHGLAGSSRPYEQYF.

The chain uses TRBV10-1 and TRBJ2-1, with D maybe TRBD2 (7 bases). This CDR3 contains 17 residues. Per germline, CDR1 WNHNN and CDR2 SYGVQD (reference sequence). V shed 11 bases and J shed 6 bases, with 29 bases lying between them. The CDR3 sequence: CAGDNQRGDAPGNEQFF. The CDR3 coding sequence is TGCGCCGGGGACAATCAGCGGGGAGACGCCCCTGGCAATGAGCAGTTCTTC.

The chain couples TRBV28 to TRBJ2-1; 8 bases match TRBD1. Germline CDR1 MDHEN, CDR2 SYDVKM. J was trimmed by 2 bases and V by 0 bases; bases with no gene match: 0. The CDR3 has 15 amino acids. CDR3 region: CASSLWDRAYNEQFF. CDR3 coding DNA: TGTGCCAGCAGTTTATGGGACAGGGCCTACAATGAGCAGTTCTTC.

This chain joins TRBV11-2 and TRBJ2-5, with TRBD2 identical over 7 bases. This CDR3 has 14 residues. After removal of 5 bases from V and 1 base from J, the junction contained 4 bases not matched to a gene. Looked up from germline, CDR1 is SGHAT and CDR2 is FQNNGV. In DNA, the CDR3 is TGTGCCAGCAGCATAGCTAGCGGCCAAGAGACCCAGTACTTC. Protein sequence: CASSIASGQETQYF.

The V call is TRBV4-1, the J call TRBJ1-2, with a tentative D call TRBD1 (5 bases). The CDR3 loop spans 13 amino acids. Germline loops: CDR1 MGHRA, CDR2 YSYEKL. V was clipped by 0 bases and J by 5 bases, with 7 bases between them. The DNA for the CDR3 is TGCGCCAGCAGCCAAGACAGGGAATATGGCTACACCTTC. This encodes CASSQDREYGYTF.

V and J are TRBV19 and TRBJ1-3; no definite D call. Germline V lookup: CDR1 LNHDA, CDR2 SQIVND (reference sequence). V lost 5 bases and J lost 0, with 8 bases in between. This CDR3 contains 14 residues. The CDR3 DNA is TGTGCCAGTAGTGGAGGCTACTCTGGAAACACCATATATTTT. It yields the protein CASSGGYSGNTIYF.

This clone was detected only once. This chain joins TRBV7-6 and TRBJ2-7; TRBD2 agrees at 11 bases. V was pared by 5 bases and J by 0 bases, with 18 bases of the junction left unmatched. The CDR3 covers 20 residues. Germline V gene sequence: CDR1 SGHVS, CDR2 FNYEAQ. CDR3: CASSTGGGTSGLLPSYEQYF. Written as DNA, the CDR3 is TGTGCCAGCAGCACCGGGGGGGGGACTAGCGGCTTATTGCCCTCCTACGAGCAGTACTTC.

This rearrangement joins TRBV29-1 to TRBJ1-2; TRBD1 agrees at 8 bases. The junction had 2 bases not matched to a gene; V was cut back by 7 bases and J by 1 base. The CDR3 has 12 amino acids. The germline CDR1 and CDR2 sequences are SQVTM and ANQGSEA. The CDR3 nucleotides are TGCAGCGGGGACAGGCTTAACTATGGCTACACCTTC. Translating it yields CSGDRLNYGYTF.

The chain is built from TRBV10-3 and TRBJ2-1; weak D call: TRBD2 (5 bases). CDR1 is ENHRY, CDR2 SYGVKD, per germline. V was pared by 5 bases and J by 0 bases, with 14 bases between. The CDR3 is made up of 16 amino acids. Here the CDR3 reads CAISWSGTSSYNEQFF. DNA of the CDR3: TGTGCCATCAGTTGGAGCGGAACGAGCTCCTACAATGAGCAGTTCTTC.

The DNA for the CDR3 is TGTGCCAGCAGTAACTCTAACTATGGCTACACCTTC. It translates to CASSNSNYGYTF. This chain links TRBV25-1 with TRBJ1-2; D is uncertain. V was pared by 5 bases and J by 0 bases, with 4 bases between. The germline gives CDR1 MGHDK, CDR2 SYGVNS. CDR3 length: 12 residues.

The rearrangement uses TRBV12-3 or TRBV12-4 and TRBJ1-1; D might be TRBD1 (5 bases). V was pared by 6 bases and J by 2 bases, with 10 bases between. CDR3 length equals 13 residues. The CDR3 sequence is CASSRDGNTEAFF. The CDR3 DNA follows: TGTGCCAGCAGCCGGGACGGCAACACTGAAGCTTTCTTT.

The chain uses TRBV2 and TRBJ1-1, with D possibly matching TRBD1 (6 bases). Trimming cost V 0 bases and J 0 bases, with 8 bases left between them. Germline CDR1 SNHLY, CDR2 FYNNEI. The CDR3 contains 15 residues. The CDR3 loop is CASSEADSLNTEAFF. CDR3 sequence (DNA): TGTGCCAGCAGTGAAGCGGACAGCCTGAACACTGAAGCTTTCTTT.

This chain joins TRBV7-2 and TRBJ2-7; no reliable D call. Trimming pared 7 bases from V and 0 bases from J, leaving 16 bases between. Germline CDR1 is SGHTA and CDR2 is FQGNSA. This CDR3 region has 15 residues. The CDR3 spells CASKEGYSSSYEQYF. In DNA, the CDR3 is TGTGCCAGCAAAGAAGGCTACTCAAGCTCCTACGAGCAGTACTTC.

The CDR3 nucleotides are TGTGCCAGCAGTGAGGAAGGACAGGGAGCCGATACGCAGTATTTT. Its translation is CASSEEGQGADTQYF. The chain recombines TRBV6-4 with TRBJ2-3, with TRBD1 identical over 8 bases. Germline V lookup: CDR1 MRHNA, CDR2 SNTAGT. This CDR3 spans 15 amino acids. J was trimmed by 6 bases and V by 3 bases; bases with no gene match: 8.

CDR3 sequence reads: CASSLKTTNEKLFF. The CDR3 DNA sequence: TGTGCCAGCAGTTTGAAGACAACTAATGAAAAACTGTTTTTT. This chain connects TRBV27 to TRBJ1-4; D is ambiguous. The germline V and J ends were trimmed by 3 bases and 0 bases, with 5 bases remaining between them. This CDR3 contains 14 residues. Germline V gives CDR1 MNHEY, CDR2 SMNVEV (reference sequence).

The V gene is TRBV28, the J gene TRBJ1-6; TRBD1 might be the D (6 bases). CDR3 length equals 14 residues. The germline V gene encodes CDR1 MDHEN and CDR2 SYDVKM. With 2 bases removed from V and 9 bases from J, the gap between germline ends came to 11 bases. CDR3 sequence (DNA): TGTGCCAGCAGTTTAGGGGGGCATAGTTCACCCCTCCACTTT. Its translation is CASSLGGHSSPLHF. Full variable domain (missing parts from reference TRBV28 and TRBJ1-6): DVKVTQSSRYLVKRTGEKVFLECVQDMDHENMFWYRQDPGLGLRLIYFSYDVKMKEKGDIPEGYSVSREKKERFSLILESASTNQTSMYLCASSLGGHSSPLHFGNGTRLTVT.

The chain employs TRBV4-1 and TRBJ2-1; TRBD2 matches at 12 bases. With V trimmed by 0 bases and J by 2 bases, 2 bases remained unmatched. This CDR3 is built from 17 residues. Germline-derived CDR1 and CDR2 are MGHRA and YSYEKL. The CDR3 protein is CASSQESSGRAYNEQFF. The CDR3 DNA sequence: TGCGCCAGCAGCCAAGAATCTAGCGGGAGGGCCTACAATGAGCAGTTCTTC.

The chain combines TRBV30 with TRBJ1-1; D unclear. Germline values: CDR1 GTSNPN, CDR2 SVGIG (reference sequence). V was shortened by 3 bases and J by 5 bases, with 7 bases between the two germline ends. The CDR3 length is 11 residues. CDR3 residues: CAWSGMTEAFF. CDR3 nucleotides: TGTGCCTGGAGCGGAATGACTGAAGCTTTCTTT.

This rearrangement joins TRBV24-1 to TRBJ2-2; TRBD2 aligns across 11 bases. Germline CDR1 and CDR2: KGHDR and SFDVKD. The V and J ends lost 2 bases and 2 bases, in that order; junction bases with no gene match: 3. The CDR3 length is 17 residues. CDR3 DNA sequence: TGTGCCACCAGTGATTCGACTAGCGGGATAAACACCGGGGAGCTGTTTTTT. This codes for CATSDSTSGINTGELFF.

This clone appeared a few times. The V call is TRBV15, the J call TRBJ2-7, with a weak D call TRBD1 (6 bases). V shed 0 bases and J shed 5 bases, with 20 bases lying between them. The CDR3 spans 17 residues. Germline V gene data show CDR1 as LNHNV and CDR2 as YYDKDF (reference sequence). Here the CDR3 DNA reads TGTGCCACCAGCAGAGACGGCCCGGGACACCTCCCAGACGAGCAGTACTTC. Its translation: CATSRDGPGHLPDEQYF. Together with reference TRBV15 and TRBJ2-7, the CDR3 gives the full variable domain: DAMVIQNPRYQVTQFGKPVTLSCSQTLNHNVMYWYQQKSSQAPKLLFHYYDKDFNNEADTPDNFQSRRPNTSFCFLDIRSPGLGDTAMYLCATSRDGPGHLPDEQYFGPGTRLTVT.

V is TRBV4-2 and J is TRBJ1-1; TRBD1 might be the D (5 bases). V lost 4 bases and J 7 bases, leaving 16 bases between the germline ends. Looked up from germline, CDR1 is LGHNA and CDR2 is YNFKEQ. This CDR3 contains 14 residues. This chain's CDR3 is CASSPPDSRHEAFF. For the CDR3, the DNA is TGTGCCAGCAGCCCCCCCGACAGCCGACATGAAGCTTTCTTT.

This chain uses TRBV2 with TRBJ1-5, with a possible D match to TRBD1 (5 bases). Germline V CDR1 and CDR2: SNHLY, FYNNEI. This CDR3 contains 15 residues. V lost 4 bases and J 2 bases, leaving 12 bases between the germline ends. The CDR3 sequence: CASSVGVSGNQPQHF. The CDR3 coding sequence is TGTGCCAGCAGTGTAGGGGTCTCGGGCAATCAGCCCCAGCATTTT.

The chain joins TRBV4-1 to TRBJ2-5, with TRBD2 matching 16 bases. Germline CDR1 MGHRA, CDR2 YSYEKL. V gave up 4 bases and J gave up 4 bases; unmatched junction bases: 6. This CDR3 contains 17 residues. The CDR3 loop is CASSPGLAGGIIETQYF. DNA for the CDR3: TGCGCCAGCAGCCCGGGACTAGCGGGGGGGATTATAGAGACCCAGTACTTC.

This chain uses TRBV7-9 with TRBJ1-5, with TRBD1 matching 7 bases. The CDR3 is 15 amino acids. V lost 5 bases to trimming and J lost 3 bases; unmatched junction nucleotides: 7. Per germline, CDR1 SEHNR and CDR2 FQNEAQ (reference sequence). Written as DNA, the CDR3 is TGTGCCAGCAGCAACAACAGGGGTCTCAATCAGCCCCAGCATTTT. Its protein is CASSNNRGLNQPQHF.